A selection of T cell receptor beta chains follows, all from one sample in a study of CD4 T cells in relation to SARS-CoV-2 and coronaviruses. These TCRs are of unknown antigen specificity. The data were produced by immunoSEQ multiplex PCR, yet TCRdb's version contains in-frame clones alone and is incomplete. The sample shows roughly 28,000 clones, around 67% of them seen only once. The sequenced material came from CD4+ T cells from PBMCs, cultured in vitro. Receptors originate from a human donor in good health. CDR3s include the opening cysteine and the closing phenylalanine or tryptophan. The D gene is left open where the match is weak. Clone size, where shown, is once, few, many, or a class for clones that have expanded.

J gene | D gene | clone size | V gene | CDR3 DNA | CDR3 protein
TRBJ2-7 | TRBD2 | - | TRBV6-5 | TGTGCCAGCACAGGGAGGGAGAGCTCCTACGAGCAGTACTTC | CASTGRESSYEQYF
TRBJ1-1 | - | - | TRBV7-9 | TGTGCCAGCAGCTTAGGATACAGGGAGGGTACTGAAGCTTTCTTT | CASSLGYREGTEAFF
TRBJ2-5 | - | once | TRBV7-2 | TGTGCCAGCAGCGCAGCCGGGCGAAGGAGGGAGACCCAGTACTTC | CASSAAGRRRETQYF
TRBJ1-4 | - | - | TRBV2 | TGTGCCAGCAGTGAACTCGGGCAGCCTGAAAAACTGTTTTTT | CASSELGQPEKLFF
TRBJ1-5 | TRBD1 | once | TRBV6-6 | TGTGCCAGCAGTTACTCACGGGACAGGGTTGGACAGCCCCAGCATTTT | CASSYSRDRVGQPQHF
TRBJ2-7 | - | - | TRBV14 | TGTGCCAGCAGCCCTCAGGGGCCCGGGCGAGAGCAGTACTTC | CASSPQGPGREQYF
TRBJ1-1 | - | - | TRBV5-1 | TGCGCCAGCAGCTTGAGGGAGAGAACTGAAGCTTTCTTT | CASSLRERTEAFF
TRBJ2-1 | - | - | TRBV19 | TGTGCCAGTAGTATAGCAGACTCCTACAATGAGCAGTTCTTC | CASSIADSYNEQFF
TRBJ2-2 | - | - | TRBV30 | TGTGCCTGGATCCAGGACTCCACCGGGGAGCTGTTTTTT | CAWIQDSTGELFF
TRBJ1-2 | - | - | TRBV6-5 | TGTGCCAGCAGCGGACAGAGCTATGGCTACACCTTC | CASSGQSYGYTF
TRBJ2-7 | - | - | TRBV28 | TGTGCCAGCTCCAGGGCTCGCGAGCAGTACTTC | CASSRAREQYF
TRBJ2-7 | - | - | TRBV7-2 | TGTGCCAGCAGCTTAACGGCTGATACAGCCTACGAGCAGTACTTC | CASSLTADTAYEQYF
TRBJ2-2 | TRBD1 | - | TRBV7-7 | TGTGCTAGCAGCCCCGGACAGGCGAACACCGGGGAGCTGTTTTTT | CASSPGQANTGELFF
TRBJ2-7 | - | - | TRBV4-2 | TGTGCCAGCAGCCAAGATTTATCCGGGGTGGGGGATTGGGCCTACGAGCAGTACTTC | CASSQDLSGVGDWAYEQYF